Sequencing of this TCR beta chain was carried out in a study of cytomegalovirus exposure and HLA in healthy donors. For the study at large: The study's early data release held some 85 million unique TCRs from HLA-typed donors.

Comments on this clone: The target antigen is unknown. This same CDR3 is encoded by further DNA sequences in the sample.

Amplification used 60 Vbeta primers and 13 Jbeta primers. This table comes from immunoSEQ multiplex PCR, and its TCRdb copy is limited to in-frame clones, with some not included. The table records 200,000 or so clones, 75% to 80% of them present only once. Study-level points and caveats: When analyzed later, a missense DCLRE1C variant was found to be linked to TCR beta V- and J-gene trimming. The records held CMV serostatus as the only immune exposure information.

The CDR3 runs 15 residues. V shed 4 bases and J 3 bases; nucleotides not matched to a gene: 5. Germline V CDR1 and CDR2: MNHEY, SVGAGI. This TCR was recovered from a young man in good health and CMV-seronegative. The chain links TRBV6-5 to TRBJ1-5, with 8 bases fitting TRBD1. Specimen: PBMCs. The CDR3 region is CASSSDREYNQPQHF. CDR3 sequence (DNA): TGTGCCAGCAGTTCGGACAGGGAGTACAATCAGCCCCAGCATTTT.